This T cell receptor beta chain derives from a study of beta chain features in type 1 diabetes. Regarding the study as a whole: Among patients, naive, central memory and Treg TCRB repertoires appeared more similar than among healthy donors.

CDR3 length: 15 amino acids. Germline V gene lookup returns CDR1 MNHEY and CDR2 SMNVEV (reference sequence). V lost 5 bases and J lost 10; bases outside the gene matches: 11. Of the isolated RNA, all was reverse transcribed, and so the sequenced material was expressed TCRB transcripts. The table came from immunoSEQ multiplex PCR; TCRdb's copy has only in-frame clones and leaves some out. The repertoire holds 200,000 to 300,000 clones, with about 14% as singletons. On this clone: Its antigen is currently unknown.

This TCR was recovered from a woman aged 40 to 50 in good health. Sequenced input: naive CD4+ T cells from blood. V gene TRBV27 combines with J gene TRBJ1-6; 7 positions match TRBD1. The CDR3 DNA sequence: TGTGCCAGCAGTCCTAGACAGGGATTGCACTCACCCCTCCACTTT. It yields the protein CASSPRQGLHSPLHF.